This passage covers 8 T cell receptor beta chains from one sample sequenced in a study of beta chain features in type 1 diabetes. Expressed TCRB transcripts were sequenced after all isolated RNA was converted to cDNA. The repertoire was sequenced with immunoSEQ multiplex PCR; TCRdb's copy has only in-frame clones and lacks some. The table includes about 660,000 clones, around 15% detected once. Study-wide points: Shorter TCRB CDR3s, moderately but significantly so, marked every one of the four CD4+ subsets in Type 1 diabetes patients.

Antigens of these TCRs are unknown. The sequencing input was naive CD4+ T cells from blood. The origin of the receptors is a man younger than 30 with type 1 diabetes.

This clone was seen more than once but under ten times. This chain links TRBV30 with TRBJ1-1; tentatively, D is TRBD1 (6 bases). Germline V gene lookup returns CDR1 GTSNPN and CDR2 SVGIG (reference sequence). This CDR3 is built from 12 residues. The V and J ends lost 6 bases and 5 bases respectively, with 13 bases between them. In DNA, the CDR3 is TGTGCCTGTAGCAGGGGAAAAACTGAAGCTTTCTTT. Translation: CACSRGKTEAFF.

This clone was seen a few times. This sequence joins TRBV5-1 and TRBJ2-1; tentative D call: TRBD1 (6 bases). Deletions cut 0 bases from V and 12 bases from J, with 16 bases between. In germline, CDR1 is SGHRS, CDR2 YFSETQ. The CDR3 spans 14 residues. The CDR3 reads CASSLGPGHTSQFF. The DNA for the CDR3 is TGCGCCAGCAGCTTGGGGCCGGGACACACATCGCAGTTCTTC.

On this clone itself: One end of the junction does not line up with germline, which may come from a read error. The chain is built from TRBV7-7 and TRBJ2-3, with D perhaps matching TRBD2 (6 bases). Germline V gene data show CDR1 as SSHAT and CDR2 as FNYEAQ (reference sequence). The CDR3 has 16 residues. This CDR3 reads CASSFYRRVSTDTQYF. The CDR3 nucleotides read TGTGCTAGCAGCTTTTATAGGAGGGTTAGCACAGATACGCAGTATTTT.

With respect to this clone: Other DNA sequences of this sample code for an identical CDR3. CDR3 DNA sequence: TGTGCCTGGAGTCGGACAGGCGTTAACTATGGCTACACCTTC. As protein: CAWSRTGVNYGYTF. The chain carries TRBV30 and TRBJ1-2; 7 positions agree with TRBD1. Germline V lookup: CDR1 GTSNPN, CDR2 SVGIG (reference sequence). Germline trimming cut 2 bases from V and 1 base from J; bases unmatched to any gene: 4. The CDR3 consists of 14 residues.

This clone occurred a few times. The J gene is TRBJ1-1, the V gene TRBV9, with D maybe TRBD1 (6 bases). Germline V lookup: CDR1 SGDLS, CDR2 YYNGEE. V lost 2 bases and J lost 0, with 23 bases in between. The CDR3 sequence is 19 residues long. This CDR3 is CASSVRKTGTLLLNTEAFF. In nucleotides, the CDR3 is TGTGCCAGCAGCGTTCGGAAAACAGGGACCCTTCTGCTGAACACTGAAGCTTTCTTT.

V usage is TRBV11-2 and J usage is TRBJ2-2, with 8 bases lining up with TRBD1. Germline assignment: CDR1 SGHAT and CDR2 FQNNGV. The CDR3 has 17 residues. After removal of 10 bases from V and 1 base from J, the junction contained 14 bases not matched to a gene. The CDR3 reads CAIRPGLGTGNTGELFF. The DNA of the CDR3 is TGTGCCATCCGACCCGGTCTCGGGACAGGGAACACCGGGGAGCTGTTTTTT.

The chain employs TRBV4-3 and TRBJ2-6; no clear D. The V end was cut by 1 base, the J end by 4 bases, with 11 bases between. The CDR3 sequence is 16 residues long. Per the germline V gene, CDR1 is LGHNA and CDR2 is YSLEER. CDR3 loop: CASSQGPRSGANVLTF. The CDR3 nucleotides read TGCGCCAGCAGCCAAGGGCCCAGAAGCGGGGCCAACGTCCTGACTTTC.

This clone was seen only a few times. The V and J genes are TRBV21-1 and TRBJ2-3; the table's D call, TRBD2, was not checked against the DNA. TRBV21-1 is given as a pseudogene. CDR3 size: 16 residues. This CDR3 is CASSFQTGKSTDTQYF. CDR3 coding DNA: TGTGCCAGCAGCTTCCAGACCGGGAAAAGCACAGATACGCAGTATTTT.